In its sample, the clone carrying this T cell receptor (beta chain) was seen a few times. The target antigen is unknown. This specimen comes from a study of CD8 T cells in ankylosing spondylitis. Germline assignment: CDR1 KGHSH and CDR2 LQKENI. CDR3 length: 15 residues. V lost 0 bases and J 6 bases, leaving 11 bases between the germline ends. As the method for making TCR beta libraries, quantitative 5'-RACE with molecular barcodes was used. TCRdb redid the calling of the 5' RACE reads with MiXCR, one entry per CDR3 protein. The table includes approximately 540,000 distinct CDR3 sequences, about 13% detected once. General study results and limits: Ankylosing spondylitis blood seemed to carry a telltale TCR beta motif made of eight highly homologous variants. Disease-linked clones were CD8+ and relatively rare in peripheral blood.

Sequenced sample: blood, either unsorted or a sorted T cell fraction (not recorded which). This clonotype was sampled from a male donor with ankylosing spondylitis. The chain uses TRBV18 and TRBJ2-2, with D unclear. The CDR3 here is CASSPPSFGSGELFF. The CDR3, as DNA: TGTGCCAGCTCACCACCGAGCTTTGGATCCGGGGAGCTGTTTTTT.